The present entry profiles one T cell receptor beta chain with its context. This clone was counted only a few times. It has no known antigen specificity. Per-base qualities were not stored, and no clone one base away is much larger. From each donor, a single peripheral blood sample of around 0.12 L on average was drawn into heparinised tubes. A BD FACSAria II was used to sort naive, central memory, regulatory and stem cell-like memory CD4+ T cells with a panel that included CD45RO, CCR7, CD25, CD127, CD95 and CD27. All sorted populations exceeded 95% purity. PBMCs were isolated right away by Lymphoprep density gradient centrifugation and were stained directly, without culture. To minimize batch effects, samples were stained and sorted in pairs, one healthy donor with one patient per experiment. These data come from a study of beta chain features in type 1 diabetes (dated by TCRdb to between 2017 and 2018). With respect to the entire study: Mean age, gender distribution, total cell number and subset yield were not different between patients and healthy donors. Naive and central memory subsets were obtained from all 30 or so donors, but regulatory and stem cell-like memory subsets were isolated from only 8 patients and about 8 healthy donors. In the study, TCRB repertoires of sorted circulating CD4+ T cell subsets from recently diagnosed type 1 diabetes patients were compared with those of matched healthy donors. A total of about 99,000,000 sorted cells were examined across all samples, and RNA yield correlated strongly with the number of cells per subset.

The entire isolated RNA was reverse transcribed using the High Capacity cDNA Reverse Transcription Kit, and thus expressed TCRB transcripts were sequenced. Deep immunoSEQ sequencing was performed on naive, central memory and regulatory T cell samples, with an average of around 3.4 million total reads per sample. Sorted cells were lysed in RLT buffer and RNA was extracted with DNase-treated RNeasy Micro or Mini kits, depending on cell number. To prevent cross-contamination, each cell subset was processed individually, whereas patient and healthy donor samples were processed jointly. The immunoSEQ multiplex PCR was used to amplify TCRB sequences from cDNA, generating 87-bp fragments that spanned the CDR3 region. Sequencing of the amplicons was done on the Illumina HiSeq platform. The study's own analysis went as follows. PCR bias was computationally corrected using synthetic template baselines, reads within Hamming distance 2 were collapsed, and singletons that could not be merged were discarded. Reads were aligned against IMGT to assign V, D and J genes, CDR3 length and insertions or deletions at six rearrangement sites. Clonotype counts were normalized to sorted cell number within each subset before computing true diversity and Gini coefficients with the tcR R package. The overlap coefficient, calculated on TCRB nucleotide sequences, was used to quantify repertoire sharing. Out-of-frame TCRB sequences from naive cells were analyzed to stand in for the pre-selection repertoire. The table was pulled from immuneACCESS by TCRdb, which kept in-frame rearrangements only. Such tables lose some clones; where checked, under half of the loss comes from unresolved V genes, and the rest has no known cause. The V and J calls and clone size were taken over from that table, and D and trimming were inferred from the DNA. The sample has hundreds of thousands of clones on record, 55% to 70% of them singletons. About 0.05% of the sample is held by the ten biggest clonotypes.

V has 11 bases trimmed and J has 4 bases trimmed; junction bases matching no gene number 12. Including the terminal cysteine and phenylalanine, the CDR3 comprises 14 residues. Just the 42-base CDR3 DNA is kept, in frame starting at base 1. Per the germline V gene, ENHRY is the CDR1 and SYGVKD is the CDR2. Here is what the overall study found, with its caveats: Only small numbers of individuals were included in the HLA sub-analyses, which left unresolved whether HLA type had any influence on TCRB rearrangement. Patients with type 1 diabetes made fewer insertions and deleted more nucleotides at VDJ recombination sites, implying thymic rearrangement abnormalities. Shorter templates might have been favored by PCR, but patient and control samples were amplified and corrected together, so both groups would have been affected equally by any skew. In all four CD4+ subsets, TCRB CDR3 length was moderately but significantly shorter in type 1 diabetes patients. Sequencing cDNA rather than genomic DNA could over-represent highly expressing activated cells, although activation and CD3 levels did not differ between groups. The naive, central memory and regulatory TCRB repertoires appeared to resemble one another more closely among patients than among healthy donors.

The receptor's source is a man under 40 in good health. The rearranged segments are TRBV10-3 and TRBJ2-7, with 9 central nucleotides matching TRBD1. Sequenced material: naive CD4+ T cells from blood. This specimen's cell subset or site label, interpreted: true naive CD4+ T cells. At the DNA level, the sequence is TGTGCCGTTAGCGCGGGACAGGGAATTTACGAGCAGTACTTC. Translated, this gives CAVSAGQGIYEQYF.